This passage covers 6 T cell receptor beta chains from one sample sequenced in a study of blood T cells in healthy people across ages. A second PCR of roughly 6 to 12 cycles used a sample-barcoded 5' primer and a J-beta primer mix. TCRdb analysed the 5' RACE reads with MiXCR anew, one entry per CDR3 protein. Of over 1,500,000 distinct CDR3 sequences listed, approximately 40% are singletons. The sequenced sample consisted of blood. Receptors originate from a human donor in good health.

CDR3 bases: TGTGCCAGCTCACCATGGCAGGGAGAGATGAACACTGAAGCTTTCTTT. This translates into CASSPWQGEMNTEAFF. The chain couples TRBV18 to TRBJ1-1, with D possibly matching TRBD1 (5 bases). The V end was cut by 2 bases, the J end by 0 bases, with 13 bases between. Per germline, CDR1 KGHSH and CDR2 LQKENI. There are 16 residues in the CDR3.

This chain links TRBV5-1 with TRBJ2-1, with unresolved D. V was pared by 5 bases and J by 0 bases, with 12 bases between. This CDR3 spans 15 amino acids. In germline, CDR1 is SGHRS, CDR2 YFSETQ. Here the CDR3 reads CASSFTRNSYNEQFF. CDR3 coding DNA: TGCGCCAGCAGTTTTACACGGAACTCCTACAATGAGCAGTTCTTC.

The chain joins TRBV12-3 or TRBV12-4 to TRBJ1-1; D might be TRBD1 (5 bases). V was clipped by 5 bases and J by 4 bases, with 11 bases between them. The length of the CDR3 is 13 residues. CDR3 nucleotide sequence: TGTGCCAGCAGTCAGACAGTATCCACTGAAGCTTTCTTT. This gives the protein CASSQTVSTEAFF.

The chain is built from TRBV7-2 and TRBJ2-5; the D gene could be TRBD1 or TRBD2 (5 bases each). The CDR3 covers 16 residues. The germline CDR1 and CDR2 sequences are SGHTA and FQGNSA. V dropped 4 bases and J dropped 0 bases, with 15 bases sitting between them. CDR3 in amino acids: CASSSYGTVNQETQYF. The DNA of the CDR3 is TGTGCCAGCAGCTCCTACGGGACGGTGAACCAAGAGACCCAGTACTTC.

This CDR3 reads CASSLVSAVVGYTF. CDR3 nucleotides: TGTGCCAGCAGCTTAGTGTCGGCGGTTGTTGGCTACACCTTC. The V and J genes are TRBV7-9 and TRBJ1-2; D remains ambiguous. Germline V gene lookup returns CDR1 SEHNR and CDR2 FQNEAQ (reference sequence). CDR3 length: 14 residues. V shed 1 base and J shed 7 bases, with 13 bases lying between them.

The genes are TRBV7-3 and TRBJ2-1, with TRBD2 matching over 9 bases. V lost 8 bases and J lost 10; bases outside the gene matches: 6. The CDR3 has 12 residues. CDR1 is SGHTA, CDR2 FQGTGA, per germline. The CDR3: CASGGGAGEQFF. The CDR3 coding sequence is TGTGCCAGCGGCGGGGGGGCTGGGGAGCAGTTCTTC. Full variable domain (outside the CDR3, taken from reference TRBV7-3 and TRBJ2-1): GAGVSQTPSNKVTEKGKYVELRCDPISGHTALYWYRQSLGQGPEFLIYFQGTGAADDSGLPNDRFFAVRPEGSVSTLKIQRTERGDSAVYLCASGGGAGEQFFGPGTRLTVL.